The 3 T cell receptor beta chains below come from one sample, sequenced in a study of shared clonotypes between healthy human individuals. Here immunoSEQ multiplex PCR was the method, and the copy in TCRdb shows in-frame clones only, minus some. Found here are about 680,000 clones, 73% of them singletons; the top ten hold roughly 1.9%. The source material was memory CD4+ T cells sorted from blood. Subset here: CD45RA-negative fraction. The source of these receptors is a woman in her 30s in good health.

The chain employs TRBV27 and TRBJ2-2; 8 bases map to TRBD2. V lost 3 bases to trimming and J lost 4 bases; unmatched junction nucleotides: 7. The CDR3 has 16 residues. Per germline, CDR1 MNHEY and CDR2 SMNVEV (reference sequence). The CDR3 bases are TGTGCCAGCAGTTTTACCAGCGGGAGCTTCACCGGGGAGCTGTTTTTT. The encoded protein is CASSFTSGSFTGELFF.

The V gene is TRBV7-2, the J gene TRBJ1-2, with D perhaps matching TRBD1 (6 bases). Germline V gene data show CDR1 as SGHTA and CDR2 as FQGNSA. V lost 2 bases and J 1 base, leaving 11 bases between the germline ends. The CDR3 spans 15 residues. CDR3 residues: CASSLSTGGNYGYTF. The CDR3 DNA sequence: TGTGCCAGCAGCTTATCGACAGGTGGTAACTATGGCTACACCTTC.

Written as DNA, the CDR3 is TGTGCCAGCAGCTTCCCAAACCGACGGGCATCGGGATACACCGGGGAGCTGTTTTTT. This encodes CASSFPNRRASGYTGELFF. The chain joins TRBV5-6 to TRBJ2-2, with TRBD2 as a possible D gene (5 bases). Germline V gene data show CDR1 as SGHDT and CDR2 as YYEEEE. With 2 bases removed from V and 3 bases from J, the gap between germline ends came to 23 bases. The CDR3 totals 19 residues.